This T cell receptor beta chain was found in a study of blood T cells in healthy people across ages. Across the whole study: The template switching approach captured approximately one barcoded beta molecule for every two T cells. Regarding the study as a whole: With unsorted PBMCs, a conclusive comparison of naive versus antigen-experienced cells was not possible.

The use of a sample-barcoded 5' primer and a J-beta primer mix characterized a second PCR of about 6 to 11 cycles. Template switching added a 12-random-nucleotide identifier to every cDNA molecule. TCRdb re-derived calls from the 5' RACE reads in MiXCR, one entry per CDR3 protein. The sample lists about 1.1 million distinct CDR3 sequences, 35% to 45% occurring once. With respect to this clonotype: Its matching antigen is unknown.

The CDR3 runs to 14 residues. The V and J ends lost 5 bases and 5 bases, in that order; junction bases with no gene match: 4. Germline assignment: CDR1 SGHRS and CDR2 YFSETQ. The chain links TRBV5-1 to TRBJ1-4; 9 bases are a match to TRBD1. The sample comprised blood. This clonotype was obtained from a young man in good health. This chain's CDR3 is CASRLGTGNEKLFF. CDR3 nucleotide sequence: TGCGCCAGCAGGCTCGGGACAGGGAATGAAAAACTGTTTTTT.